The clone carrying this TCR beta chain came up many times. Its target is unknown. Time point defined: pre-sensitization, week 0. This sample's treatment: therapeutic diphenylcyclopropenone sensitization with weekly scalp DPC. The CDR3 covers 15 residues. Trimming stripped 6 bases from V and 4 bases from J, with 18 bases between. Germline V CDR1 and CDR2: MDHEN, SYDVKM. This specimen belongs to a study of human T cells and chemical hapten exposure. Study details: Per-sample TCR yields varied mainly from small pooled library volume differences. Study-level points and caveats: TCRs above 1 in 1000 frequency did not change with DPC sensitization. Among expanded TCRs, significantly more large CDR3 similarity clusters formed than among controls.

In the original workflow: Across samples, TCR counts had a median of roughly 96,000 and ranged from about 20,000 to 750,000. Each CDR3 protein is one row after TCRdb ran MiXCR on the RACE reads. The V and J calls come from TCRdb's annotation, not from the publication. The table includes about 61,000 distinct CDR3 sequences, around 7% detected once. The material was whole blood, obtained in connection with sensitization to the hapten diphenylcyclopropenone (DPC). The source of this sequence is a woman in her 30s with alopecia areata. Some clones in this sample may be carry-over from other donors' samples. V is TRBV28 and J is TRBJ1-1; possibly TRBD1 for D (5 bases). This CDR3 reads CASRPPRGETTEAFF. The CDR3, as DNA: TGTGCCAGCAGACCTCCACGGGGGGAAACCACTGAAGCTTTCTTT.